This record covers a single T cell receptor (beta chain). Its specificity is unknown. Additional DNA sequences in this sample encode the identical CDR3. This specimen comes from a study of shared clonotypes between healthy human individuals. Study information: A few men and a couple of women, aged 18 to 49, were donors. Per donor, CD8 memory used one plate, CD8 naive used two, CD4 memory used three and CD4 naive used three. Study-wide results and limits: Rarefaction gave evidence that sorted-subset sequencing remained incomplete despite large depth.

The CDR3 totals 13 residues. CDR1 is MNHEY, CDR2 SVGAGI, per germline. Trimming removed 5 bases from V and 4 bases from J, with 11 bases in between. Clones were read by immunoSEQ multiplex PCR, and TCRdb kept only the in-frame ones, dropping some. The table shows about 2.4 million clones, with roughly 93% occurring only once. The clonotype originates from a man aged 18-30 years in good health. Some clones in this sample may be carry-over from other donors' samples. The sequenced material came from naive CD4+ T cells from PBMCs. Subset: CD45RA+ positively selected. This chain uses TRBV6-5 with TRBJ1-1; tentative D call: TRBD1 (5 bases). The CDR3, as DNA: TGTGCCAGCAGTCGGGGGGAGGGCACTGAAGCTTTCTTT. This codes for CASSRGEGTEAFF.